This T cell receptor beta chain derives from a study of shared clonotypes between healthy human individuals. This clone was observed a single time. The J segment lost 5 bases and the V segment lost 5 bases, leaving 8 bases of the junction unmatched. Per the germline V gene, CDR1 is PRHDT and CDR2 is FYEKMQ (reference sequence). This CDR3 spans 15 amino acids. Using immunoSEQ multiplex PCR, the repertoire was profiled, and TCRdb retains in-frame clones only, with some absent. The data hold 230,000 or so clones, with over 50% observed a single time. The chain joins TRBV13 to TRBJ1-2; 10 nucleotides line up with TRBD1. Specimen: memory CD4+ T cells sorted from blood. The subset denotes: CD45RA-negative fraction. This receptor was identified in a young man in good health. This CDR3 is CASSPRDRGGYGYTF. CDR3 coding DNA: TGTGCCAGCAGCCCTCGGGACAGGGGAGGATATGGCTACACCTTC.